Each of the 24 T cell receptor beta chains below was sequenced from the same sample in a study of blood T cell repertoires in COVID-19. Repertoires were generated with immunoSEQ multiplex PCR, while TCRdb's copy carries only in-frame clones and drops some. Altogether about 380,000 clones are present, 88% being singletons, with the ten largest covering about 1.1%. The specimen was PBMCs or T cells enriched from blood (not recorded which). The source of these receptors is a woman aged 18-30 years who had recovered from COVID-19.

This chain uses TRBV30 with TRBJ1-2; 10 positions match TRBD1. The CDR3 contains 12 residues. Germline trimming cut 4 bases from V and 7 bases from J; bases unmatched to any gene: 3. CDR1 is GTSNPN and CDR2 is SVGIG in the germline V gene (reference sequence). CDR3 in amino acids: CAWTTGGIGYTF. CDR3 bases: TGTGCCTGGACGACAGGGGGCATTGGCTACACCTTC.

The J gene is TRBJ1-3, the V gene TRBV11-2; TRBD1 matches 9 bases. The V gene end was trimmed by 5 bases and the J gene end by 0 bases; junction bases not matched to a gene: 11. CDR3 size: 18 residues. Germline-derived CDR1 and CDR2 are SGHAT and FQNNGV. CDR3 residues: CASSPSPRGQGSGNTIYF. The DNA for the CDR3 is TGTGCCAGCAGCCCCAGCCCCCGGGGACAGGGCTCTGGAAACACCATATATTTT.

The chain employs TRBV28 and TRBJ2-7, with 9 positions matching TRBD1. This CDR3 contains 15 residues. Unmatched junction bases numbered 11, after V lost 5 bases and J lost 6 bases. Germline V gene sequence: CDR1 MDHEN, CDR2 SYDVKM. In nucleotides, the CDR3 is TGTGCCAGCAGTCAGGGGACAGGGCCACCTCTCGAGCAGTACTTC. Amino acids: CASSQGTGPPLEQYF.

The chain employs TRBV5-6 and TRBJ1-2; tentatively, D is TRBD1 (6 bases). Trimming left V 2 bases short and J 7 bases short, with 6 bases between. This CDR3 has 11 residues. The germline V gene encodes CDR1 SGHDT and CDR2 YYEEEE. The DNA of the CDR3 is TGTGCCAGCAGCTTAGGGGGTGGCTACACCTTC. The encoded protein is CASSLGGGYTF.

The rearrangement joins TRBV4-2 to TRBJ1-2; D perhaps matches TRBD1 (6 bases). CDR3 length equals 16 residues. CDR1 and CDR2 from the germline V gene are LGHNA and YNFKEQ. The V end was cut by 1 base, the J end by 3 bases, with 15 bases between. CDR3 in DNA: TGTGCCAGCAGCCAAGTCGCGGGGGGCGCGGACTATGGCTACACCTTC. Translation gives CASSQVAGGADYGYTF.

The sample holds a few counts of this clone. DNA for the CDR3: TGCGCCAGCAGCCAAGCATCCAAGGGGAATAATGAGCAGTTCTTC. Its translation is CASSQASKGNNEQFF. The rearrangement uses TRBV4-3 and TRBJ2-1, with D tentatively TRBD1 (5 bases). Per germline, CDR1 LGHNA and CDR2 YSLEER. The CDR3 covers 15 residues. With 1 base removed from V and 7 bases from J, the gap between germline ends came to 14 bases.

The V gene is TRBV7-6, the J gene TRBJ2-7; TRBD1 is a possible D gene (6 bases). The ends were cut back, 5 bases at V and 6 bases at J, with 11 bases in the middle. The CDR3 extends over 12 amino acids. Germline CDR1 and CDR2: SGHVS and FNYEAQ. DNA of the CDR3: TGTGCCAGCAGCGGCAGGGGTTCCGAGCAGTACTTC. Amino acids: CASSGRGSEQYF.

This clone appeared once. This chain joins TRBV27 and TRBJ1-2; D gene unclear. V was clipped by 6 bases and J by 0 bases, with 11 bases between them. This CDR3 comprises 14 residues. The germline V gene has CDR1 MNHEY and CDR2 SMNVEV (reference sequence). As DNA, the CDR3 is TGTGCCAGCAGCAGAGGGCCAGCTAACTATGGCTACACCTTC. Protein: CASSRGPANYGYTF.

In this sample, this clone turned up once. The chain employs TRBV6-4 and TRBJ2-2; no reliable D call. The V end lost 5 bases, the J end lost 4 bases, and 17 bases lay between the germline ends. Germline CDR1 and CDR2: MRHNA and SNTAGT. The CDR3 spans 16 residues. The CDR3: CASSLFFTPGTGELFF. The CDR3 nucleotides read TGTGCCAGCAGTCTCTTCTTCACCCCAGGCACCGGGGAGCTGTTTTTT.

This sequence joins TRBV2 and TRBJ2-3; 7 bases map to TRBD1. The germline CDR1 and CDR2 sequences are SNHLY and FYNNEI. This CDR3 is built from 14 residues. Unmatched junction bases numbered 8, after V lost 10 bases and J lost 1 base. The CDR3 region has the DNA TGTGCCAATAGAGGGGGCCGCGGCACAGATACGCAGTATTTT. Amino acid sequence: CANRGGRGTDTQYF.

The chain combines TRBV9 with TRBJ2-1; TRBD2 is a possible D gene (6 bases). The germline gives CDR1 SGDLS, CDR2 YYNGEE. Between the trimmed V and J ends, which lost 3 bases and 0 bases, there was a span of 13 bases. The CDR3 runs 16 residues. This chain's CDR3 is CASSAYRGSSYNEQFF. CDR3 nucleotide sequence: TGTGCCAGCAGCGCTTATCGGGGGAGCTCCTACAATGAGCAGTTCTTC.

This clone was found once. The chain's CDR3 is CASSGSYRGFTYEQYF. The CDR3, as DNA: TGCGCCAGCAGCGGATCATACAGGGGGTTTACCTACGAGCAGTACTTC. This chain uses TRBV4-1 with TRBJ2-7; 8 bases map to TRBD1. Germline values: CDR1 MGHRA, CDR2 YSYEKL. The CDR3 is 16 amino acids. V was clipped by 5 bases and J by 2 bases; unmatched bases: 11.

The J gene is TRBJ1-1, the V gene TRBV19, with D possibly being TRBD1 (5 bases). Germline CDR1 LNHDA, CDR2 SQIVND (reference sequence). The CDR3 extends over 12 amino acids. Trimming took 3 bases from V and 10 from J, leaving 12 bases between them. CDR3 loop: CASSIRGVGAFF. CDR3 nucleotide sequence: TGTGCCAGTAGTATTCGGGGGGTAGGAGCTTTCTTT.

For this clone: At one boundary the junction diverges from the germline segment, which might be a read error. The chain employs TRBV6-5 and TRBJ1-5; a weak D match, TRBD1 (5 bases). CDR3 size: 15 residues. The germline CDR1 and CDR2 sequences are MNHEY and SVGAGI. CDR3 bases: TGTGCCAGCAGTCCGAACAGGAATAGCAATCAGTCCCAGCATTTT. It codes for CASSPNRNSNQSQHF.

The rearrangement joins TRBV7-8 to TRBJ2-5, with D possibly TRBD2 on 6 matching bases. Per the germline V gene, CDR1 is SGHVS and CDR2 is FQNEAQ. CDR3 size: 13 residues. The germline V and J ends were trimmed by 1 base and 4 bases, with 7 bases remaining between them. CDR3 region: CASSLEEGETQYF. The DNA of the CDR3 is TGTGCCAGCAGCTTAGAGGAGGGAGAGACCCAGTACTTC.

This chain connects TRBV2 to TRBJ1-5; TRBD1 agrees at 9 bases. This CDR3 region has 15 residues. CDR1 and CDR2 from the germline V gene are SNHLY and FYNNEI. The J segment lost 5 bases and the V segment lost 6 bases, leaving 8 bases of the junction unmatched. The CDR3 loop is CASREDRGGYQPQHF. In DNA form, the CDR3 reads TGTGCCAGCAGGGAGGACAGGGGAGGGTATCAGCCCCAGCATTTT.

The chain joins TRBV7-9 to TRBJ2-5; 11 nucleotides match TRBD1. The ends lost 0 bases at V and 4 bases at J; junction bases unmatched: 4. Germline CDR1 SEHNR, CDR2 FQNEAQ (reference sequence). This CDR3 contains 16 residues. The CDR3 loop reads CASSLASGQGGETQYF. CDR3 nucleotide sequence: TGTGCCAGCAGCTTAGCGTCGGGACAGGGGGGAGAGACCCAGTACTTC. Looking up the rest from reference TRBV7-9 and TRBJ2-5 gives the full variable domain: DTGVSQNPRHKITKRGQNVTFRCDPISEHNRLYWYRQTLGQGPEFLTYFQNEAQLEKSRLLSDRFSAERPKGSFSTLEIQRTEQGDSAMYLCASSLASGQGGETQYFGPGTRLLVL.

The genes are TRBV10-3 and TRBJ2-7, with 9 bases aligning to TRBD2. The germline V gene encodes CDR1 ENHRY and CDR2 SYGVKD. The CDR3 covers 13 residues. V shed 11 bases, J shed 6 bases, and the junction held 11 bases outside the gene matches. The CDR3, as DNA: TGTGCCGTTAGCGGGGGTAGCGGGGCCGAGCAGTACTTC. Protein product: CAVSGGSGAEQYF.

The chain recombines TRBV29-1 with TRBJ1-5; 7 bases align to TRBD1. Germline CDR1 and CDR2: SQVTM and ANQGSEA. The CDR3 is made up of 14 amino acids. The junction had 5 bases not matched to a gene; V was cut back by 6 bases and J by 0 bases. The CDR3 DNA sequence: TGCAGCGTCACCGGGACAGATAGCAATCAGCCCCAGCATTTT. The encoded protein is CSVTGTDSNQPQHF.

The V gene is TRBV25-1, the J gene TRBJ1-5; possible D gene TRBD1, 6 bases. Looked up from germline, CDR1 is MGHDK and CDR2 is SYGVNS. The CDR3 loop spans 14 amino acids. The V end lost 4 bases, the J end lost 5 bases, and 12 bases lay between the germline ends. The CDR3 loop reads CASSAGGSDQPQHF. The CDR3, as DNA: TGTGCCAGCAGTGCGGGGGGCTCGGATCAGCCCCAGCATTTT.

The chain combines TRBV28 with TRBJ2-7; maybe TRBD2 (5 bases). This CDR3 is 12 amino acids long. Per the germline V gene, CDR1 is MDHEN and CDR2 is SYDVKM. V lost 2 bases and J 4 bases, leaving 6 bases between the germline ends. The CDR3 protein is CASSLERYEQYF. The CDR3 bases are TGTGCCAGCAGTTTAGAGCGGTACGAGCAGTACTTC.

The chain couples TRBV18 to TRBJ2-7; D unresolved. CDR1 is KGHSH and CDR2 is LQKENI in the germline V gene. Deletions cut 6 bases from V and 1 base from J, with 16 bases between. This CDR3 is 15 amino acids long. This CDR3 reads CASSPPVDGSYEQYF. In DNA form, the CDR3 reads TGTGCCAGCTCGCCGCCGGTAGATGGTTCCTACGAGCAGTACTTC.

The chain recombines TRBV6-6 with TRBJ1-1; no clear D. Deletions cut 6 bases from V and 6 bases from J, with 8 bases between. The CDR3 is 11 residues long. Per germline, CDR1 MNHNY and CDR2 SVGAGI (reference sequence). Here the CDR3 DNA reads TGTGCCAGCAGCTCGGAGGCTGAAGCTTTCTTT. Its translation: CASSSEAEAFF.

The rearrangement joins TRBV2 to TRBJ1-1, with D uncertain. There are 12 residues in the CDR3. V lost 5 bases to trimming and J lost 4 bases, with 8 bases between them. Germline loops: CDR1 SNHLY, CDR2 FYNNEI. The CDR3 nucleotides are TGTGCCAGCAGTCCGTGGGCCACTGAAGCTTTCTTT. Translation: CASSPWATEAFF. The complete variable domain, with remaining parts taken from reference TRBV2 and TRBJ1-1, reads EPEVTQTPSHQVTQMGQEVILRCVPISNHLYFYWYRQILGQKVEFLVSFYNNEISEKSEIFDDQFSVERPDGSNFTLKIRSTKLEDSAMYFCASSPWATEAFFGQGTRLTVV.